Below are 20 T cell receptor beta chains sequenced from a single sample in a study of siplizumab effects on memory and regulatory T cells. Assay: immunoSEQ multiplex PCR; the TCRdb copy retains only in-frame clones and omits some. This table has some 65,000 clones, 88% appearing once. Sequenced: Tregs sorted from blood. Receptors originate from a human donor in good health.

The V and J genes are TRBV5-1 and TRBJ2-2, with 10 bases that match TRBD2. The V gene end was trimmed by 4 bases and the J gene end by 3 bases; junction bases not matched to a gene: 15. Germline V gene lookup returns CDR1 SGHRS and CDR2 YFSETQ. The CDR3 extends over 19 amino acids. CDR3 DNA: TGCGCCAGCAGCGTACCCGGGACTAGCGCTCTCCGCGACACCGGGGAGCTGTTTTTT. Translation: CASSVPGTSALRDTGELFF.

The V call is TRBV28, the J call TRBJ1-5, with a weak D call TRBD1 (6 bases). The CDR3 sequence is 16 residues long. The V gene lost 5 bases and the J gene lost 11 bases, with 25 bases spanning the gap. CDR1 and CDR2 from the germline V gene are MDHEN and SYDVKM. The CDR3, as DNA: TGTGCCAGCAGTGCCCATGGGACACCGCTAATAAGGGCCCAGCATTTT. This translates into CASSAHGTPLIRAQHF.

The V call is TRBV21-1, the J call TRBJ2-3. TRBV21-1 is a pseudogene locus. The CDR3 consists of 13 residues. CDR3 sequence (DNA): TGTGCCAGCTTGCGCGACAGCACAGATACGCAGTATTTT. Its protein is CASLRDSTDTQYF.

This chain links TRBV4-2 with TRBJ1-4, with D unclear. The CDR3 totals 14 residues. V gave up 6 bases and J gave up 2 bases, with 10 bases separating them. The germline V gene encodes CDR1 LGHNA and CDR2 YNFKEQ. CDR3 in amino acids: CASRGFGTNEKLFF. In nucleotides, the CDR3 is TGTGCCAGCAGAGGTTTCGGCACTAATGAAAAACTGTTTTTT.

The rearrangement joins TRBV29-1 to TRBJ2-3, with 11 bases matching TRBD2. Losses at the gene ends were 7 bases for V and 7 bases for J; bases not matched to a gene: 7. There are 13 residues in the CDR3. CDR1 is SQVTM, CDR2 ANQGSEA, per germline. The CDR3 spells CSGLAGGPYTQYF. The CDR3 bases are TGCAGCGGGTTAGCGGGAGGGCCCTATACGCAGTATTTT.

The CDR3 DNA follows: TGTGCCAGCAGCACCAAGCGGGAGCGGGGCGAGCAGTACTTC. Its protein is CASSTKRERGEQYF. The chain carries TRBV5-4 and TRBJ2-7; 8 nucleotides line up with TRBD2. Germline CDR1 SGHNT, CDR2 YYREEE (reference sequence). V gave up 4 bases and J gave up 6 bases; unmatched junction bases: 9. CDR3 length: 14 residues.

V usage is TRBV5-1 and J usage is TRBJ1-1; no firm D call. CDR1 is SGHRS, CDR2 YFSETQ, per germline. V gave up 2 bases and J gave up 2 bases, with 7 bases separating them. The CDR3 extends over 13 amino acids. Here the CDR3 reads CASSFRGNTEAFF. The CDR3 DNA is TGCGCCAGCAGCTTTAGAGGTAACACTGAAGCTTTCTTT. Filled out from reference TRBV5-1 and TRBJ1-1, the complete variable domain reads KAGVTQTPRYLIKTRGQQVTLSCSPISGHRSVSWYQQTPGQGLQFLFEYFSETQRNKGNFPGRFSGRQFSNSRSEMNVSTLELGDSALYLCASSFRGNTEAFFGQGTRLTVV.

Concerning this clone itself: One junction end disagrees with the germline gene, perhaps due to a read error. The rearrangement uses TRBV6-6 and TRBJ1-3, with D possibly TRBD1 on 6 matching bases. The germline V gene encodes CDR1 MNHNY and CDR2 SVGAGI (reference sequence). The CDR3 is 14 residues long. CDR3 sequence reads: CASSPTGPGSTIYF. The CDR3 DNA reads TGTGCCAGCAGTCCCACAGGGCCAGGAAGCACCATATATTTT.

The V call is TRBV19, the J call TRBJ2-3; D is undetermined. In germline, CDR1 is LNHDA, CDR2 SQIVND (reference sequence). This CDR3 contains 12 residues. Trimming cost V 5 bases and J 0 bases, with 3 bases left between them. The CDR3, as DNA: TGTGCCAGTAGTCTAAGCACAGATACGCAGTATTTT. Residues: CASSLSTDTQYF.

The chain couples TRBV19 to TRBJ1-2, with D tentatively TRBD1 (5 bases). This CDR3 is 14 amino acids long. Trimming stripped 5 bases from V and 4 bases from J, with 14 bases between. Germline values: CDR1 LNHDA, CDR2 SQIVND (reference sequence). This CDR3 reads CASSPRTRGYGYTF. CDR3 sequence (DNA): TGTGCCAGTAGTCCCCGAACAAGGGGCTATGGCTACACCTTC.

This chain uses TRBV12-5 with TRBJ2-7; D not certain. V was pared by 5 bases and J by 4 bases, with 6 bases between. The germline CDR1 and CDR2 sequences are LGHNT and FRNRAP. The CDR3 loop spans 11 amino acids. The CDR3 DNA reads TGTGCTAGTGGTGGGCGGTACGAGCAGTACTTC. It specifies CASGGRYEQYF. The complete variable domain, with remaining parts taken from reference TRBV12-5 and TRBJ2-7, reads DARVTQTPRHKVTEMGQEVTMRCQPILGHNTVFWYRQTMMQGLELLAYFRNRAPLDDSGMPKDRFSAEMPDATLATLKIQPSEPRDSAVYFCASGGRYEQYFGPGTRLTVT.

The chain carries TRBV7-9 and TRBJ2-3; 9 bases map to TRBD1. V was clipped by 4 bases and J by 4 bases; unmatched bases: 6. Germline lookup yields CDR1 SEHNR and CDR2 FQNEAQ (reference sequence). This CDR3 contains 15 residues. CDR3 in DNA: TGTGCCAGCAGCTACAATACAGGGGGCGCAGATACGCAGTATTTT. Translation gives CASSYNTGGADTQYF.

The gene calls are TRBV5-4 and TRBJ2-5; the D gene is possibly TRBD2 (7 bases). The germline CDR1 and CDR2 sequences are SGHNT and YYREEE (reference sequence). V was cut by 3 bases and J by 2 bases, with 11 bases left in between. This CDR3 contains 14 residues. The CDR3 loop is CASSWGGPQETQYF. DNA for the CDR3: TGTGCCAGCAGCTGGGGGGGGCCACAAGAGACCCAGTACTTC.

The chain uses TRBV10-3 and TRBJ2-3; 7 bases line up with TRBD2. CDR3 length equals 16 residues. V lost 4 bases, J lost 0 bases, and 7 bases stayed unmatched. CDR1 and CDR2 from the germline V gene are ENHRY and SYGVKD. This chain's CDR3 is CAISGLSGESTDTQYF. The CDR3 DNA sequence: TGTGCCATCAGTGGGCTCAGCGGGGAAAGCACAGATACGCAGTATTTT.

This chain uses TRBV7-9 with TRBJ1-5, with TRBD1 matching over 10 bases. V shed 4 bases and J 3 bases; nucleotides not matched to a gene: 9. The CDR3 has 17 amino acids. Germline V gene lookup returns CDR1 SEHNR and CDR2 FQNEAQ (reference sequence). The CDR3 coding sequence is TGTGCCAGCAGCTCAGACAGGGGGCTCACCATCAATCAGCCCCAGCATTTT. This gives the protein CASSSDRGLTINQPQHF. Looking up the rest from reference TRBV7-9 and TRBJ1-5 gives the full variable domain: DTGVSQNPRHKITKRGQNVTFRCDPISEHNRLYWYRQTLGQGPEFLTYFQNEAQLEKSRLLSDRFSAERPKGSFSTLEIQRTEQGDSAMYLCASSSDRGLTINQPQHFGDGTRLSIL.

J is TRBJ2-5 and V is TRBV7-8, with TRBD1 as a possible D gene (6 bases). This CDR3 has 15 residues. The V end lost 1 base, the J end lost 2 bases, and 11 bases lay between the germline ends. Germline V gives CDR1 SGHVS, CDR2 FQNEAQ. The CDR3 reads CASSLVLGAQETQYF. CDR3 nucleotides: TGTGCCAGCAGCTTAGTTCTGGGGGCTCAAGAGACCCAGTACTTC.

In nucleotides, the CDR3 is TGTGCCAGCAGTGTGGGTCCCCTTGACGGGAATGAGCAGTTCTTC. Protein product: CASSVGPLDGNEQFF. The chain combines TRBV2 with TRBJ2-1; D gene uncertain. Trimming removed 4 bases from V and 7 bases from J, with 17 bases in between. This CDR3 spans 15 amino acids. Germline CDR1 is SNHLY and CDR2 is FYNNEI.

The chain links TRBV6-6 to TRBJ1-4; the D gene is possibly TRBD1 (5 bases). Germline CDR1 and CDR2: MNHNY and SVGAGI (reference sequence). There are 14 residues in the CDR3. V lost 5 bases to trimming and J lost 2 bases, with 9 bases between them. DNA for the CDR3: TGTGCCAGCAGTCCGGACACCACTAATGAAAAACTGTTTTTT. This gives the protein CASSPDTTNEKLFF.

In this sample, this clone turned up once. The J gene is TRBJ1-1, the V gene TRBV6-1, with a tentative D call TRBD1 (5 bases). Germline values: CDR1 MNHNS, CDR2 SASEGT. This CDR3 contains 14 residues. V lost 0 bases, J lost 9 bases, and 14 bases lay in between. CDR3 coding DNA: TGTGCCAGCAGTGAAGCCGGCACAACAGGTAAAGCTTTCTTT. This codes for CASSEAGTTGKAFF.

The CDR3 coding sequence is TGCGCCAGCAGCCCCCAGGGGGGAGATACGCAGTATTTT. Translation: CASSPQGGDTQYF. This chain uses TRBV5-1 with TRBJ2-3, with D perhaps TRBD1 (7 bases). Trimming stripped 4 bases from V and 5 bases from J, with 11 bases between. Germline V gene lookup returns CDR1 SGHRS and CDR2 YFSETQ. The CDR3 runs to 13 residues.